Below, 23 T cell receptor beta chains from the same sample are listed, as sequenced in a study of CD8 T cells in Susac syndrome. Reverse transcription of about 0.5 to 1 ug RNA used random hexamers. TCRdb independently ran MiXCR on the immunoSEQ multiplex PCR reads; one entry per CDR3 protein. In the table there are a few hundred thousand distinct CDR3 sequences, about 96% of which are singletons. Specimen: CD4+ T cells from PBMCs. All receptors come from a human donor with multiple sclerosis.

The CDR3 region is CSALREAEAFF. The CDR3 DNA sequence: TGCAGTGCCTTGAGGGAGGCTGAAGCTTTCTTT. The gene calls are TRBV20-1 and TRBJ1-1, with D unclear. Trimming pared 6 bases from V and 6 bases from J, leaving 11 bases between. CDR3 length equals 11 residues. Germline V CDR1 and CDR2: DFQATT, SNEGSKA (reference sequence).

The genes are TRBV9 and TRBJ2-6; D perhaps matches TRBD2 (5 bases). Germline lookup yields CDR1 SGDLS and CDR2 YYNGEE. Trimming shortened V by 3 bases and J by 0 bases, and 13 bases separated the two germline ends. The CDR3 has 17 amino acids. Here the CDR3 reads CASSDQDSLSGANVLTF. DNA for the CDR3: TGTGCCAGCAGCGATCAGGACTCCCTCTCTGGGGCCAACGTCCTGACTTTC.

CDR3 sequence (DNA): TGTGCCAGTCAAATCTCCGGCTCCTACAATGAGCAGTTCTTC. This gives the protein CASQISGSYNEQFF. The V and J genes are TRBV12-3 or TRBV12-4 and TRBJ2-1; D remains ambiguous. CDR3 length: 14 amino acids. V was shortened by 9 bases and J by 0 bases, with 12 bases between the two germline ends.

The gene calls are TRBV10-2 and TRBJ1-1, with D unclear. The CDR3 has 13 amino acids. The V and J ends lost 0 bases and 5 bases respectively, with 7 bases between them. Germline V gives CDR1 WSHSY, CDR2 SAAADI. The CDR3 coding sequence is TGCGCCAGCAGTGAGTCGACGGTTACTGAAGCTTTCTTT. Residues: CASSESTVTEAFF.

This clonotype was observed once. The chain uses TRBV5-1 and TRBJ1-2, with a weak D call TRBD1 (5 bases). CDR1 SGHRS and CDR2 YFSETQ come from the germline V gene. The V gene lost 3 bases and the J gene lost 0 bases, with 15 bases spanning the gap. The CDR3 has 16 amino acids. CDR3 nucleotides: TGCGCCAGCAGCTGGGAAGGGACGGCTACTAACTATGGCTACACCTTC. Its protein is CASSWEGTATNYGYTF.

This clonotype came up once. The V and J genes are TRBV20-1 and TRBJ2-5; D is unresolved. Between the trimmed V and J ends, which lost 0 bases and 4 bases, there was a span of 12 bases. The germline V gene encodes CDR1 DFQATT and CDR2 SNEGSKA (reference sequence). The CDR3 runs to 14 residues. In nucleotides, the CDR3 is TGCAGTGCTAGAGATTTTTGGACCCCAGAGACCCAGTACTTC. Protein sequence: CSARDFWTPETQYF.

V is TRBV20-1 and J is TRBJ2-1; a weak D match, TRBD2 (7 bases). The CDR3 is 11 residues long. Germline V gene sequence: CDR1 DFQATT, CDR2 SNEGSKA (reference sequence). V was clipped by 5 bases and J by 9 bases, with 11 bases between them. The CDR3 DNA sequence: TGCAGTGCTGTTAGGGGGGGTGAGCAGTTCTTC. It specifies CSAVRGGEQFF.

The J gene is TRBJ2-2, the V gene TRBV4-1; TRBD2 aligns across 8 bases. V dropped 4 bases and J dropped 0; count of bases not matched to a gene: 1. The CDR3 sequence is 15 residues long. Germline loops: CDR1 MGHRA, CDR2 YSYEKL. This CDR3 reads CASSRGLANTGELFF. The DNA for the CDR3 is TGCGCCAGCAGCCGGGGACTAGCGAACACCGGGGAGCTGTTTTTT.

This chain connects TRBV7-9 to TRBJ2-3; D gene ambiguous. Trimming removed 5 bases at V and 3 bases at J, with 12 bases between. This CDR3 is 14 amino acids long. The germline CDR1 and CDR2 sequences are SEHNR and FQNEAQ (reference sequence). CDR3 DNA sequence: TGTGCCAGCAGCACCGTATGGGCAACAGATACGCAGTATTTT. Amino acid sequence: CASSTVWATDTQYF.

The chain carries TRBV29-1 and TRBJ2-3, with TRBD2 matching 10 bases. This CDR3 is 15 amino acids long. Germline trimming cut 0 bases from V and 5 bases from J; bases unmatched to any gene: 5. In germline, CDR1 is SQVTM, CDR2 ANQGSEA. The CDR3 region has the DNA TGCAGCGTTGAAGATGAACTAGCGGGGCTAGATACGCAGTATTTT. Amino acid sequence: CSVEDELAGLDTQYF.

The table lists this clonotype with a count of one. The chain recombines TRBV5-1 with TRBJ2-2; possibly TRBD1 for D (6 bases). Germline V gene data show CDR1 as SGHRS and CDR2 as YFSETQ. The CDR3 is 16 amino acids. V was cut by 3 bases and J by 5 bases, with 17 bases left in between. The CDR3 region has the DNA TGCGCCAGCAGCTCCCGTGCCGACAGGCAAACCGGGGAGCTGTTTTTT. Translated: CASSSRADRQTGELFF.

V gene TRBV6-1 combines with J gene TRBJ2-3, with D maybe TRBD2 (5 bases). Trimming shortened V by 11 bases and J by 0 bases, and 15 bases separated the two germline ends. There are 14 residues in the CDR3. Germline CDR1 MNHNS, CDR2 SASEGT. The CDR3 reads CAGRRGLSTDTQYF. The CDR3 DNA follows: TGTGCCGGCCGCCGCGGACTGAGCACAGATACGCAGTATTTT.

The chain is built from TRBV3-1 and TRBJ2-1; TRBD2 matches 12 bases. The CDR3 is made up of 20 amino acids. After removal of 4 bases from V and 6 bases from J, the junction contained 19 bases not matched to a gene. Looked up from germline, CDR1 is LGHDT and CDR2 is YNNKEL (reference sequence). This CDR3 is CASSPPHGLAGSGISNEQFF. DNA of the CDR3: TGTGCCAGCAGCCCCCCCCACGGACTAGCGGGAAGCGGGATATCCAATGAGCAGTTCTTC.

The rearrangement links TRBV30 to TRBJ1-1, with D maybe TRBD1 (6 bases). This CDR3 is built from 12 residues. Germline CDR1 is GTSNPN and CDR2 is SVGIG (reference sequence). V was pared by 8 bases and J by 2 bases, with 12 bases between. The CDR3 protein is CATDSKNTEAFF. The CDR3 region has the DNA TGTGCCACGGACAGTAAAAACACTGAAGCTTTCTTT.

V and J are TRBV4-1 and TRBJ2-7, with 10 nucleotides matching TRBD1. V gave up 2 bases and J gave up 6 bases; unmatched junction bases: 10. From germline, CDR1 is MGHRA and CDR2 YSYEKL. The CDR3 is 16 residues long. DNA for the CDR3: TGCGCCAGCAGCCAATCCCGACAGGGGGCGATGAGCGAGCAGTACTTC. It yields the protein CASSQSRQGAMSEQYF.

The chain couples TRBV15 to TRBJ2-1; 12 bases align to TRBD1. CDR1 LNHNV and CDR2 YYDKDF come from the germline V gene (reference sequence). This CDR3 comprises 15 residues. V was clipped by 3 bases and J by 6 bases; unmatched bases: 3. In DNA, the CDR3 is TGTGCCACCAGCAGCTGGGGACAGGGGGCCAATGAGCAGTTCTTC. Translation gives CATSSWGQGANEQFF.

V is TRBV20-1 and J is TRBJ1-5, with a weak D call TRBD1 (5 bases). Germline CDR1 and CDR2: DFQATT and SNEGSKA (reference sequence). This CDR3 has 15 amino acids. Trimming cost V 2 bases and J 2 bases, with 13 bases left between them. The CDR3 coding sequence is TGCAGTGCTAGATCGGCCACGGGGGGCAATCAGCCCCAGCATTTT. This encodes CSARSATGGNQPQHF.

The chain carries TRBV30 and TRBJ2-3; 14 positions match TRBD2. Germline V gene sequence: CDR1 GTSNPN, CDR2 SVGIG (reference sequence). V lost 5 bases to trimming and J lost 6 bases; unmatched junction nucleotides: 10. The CDR3 spans 16 residues. CDR3 protein: CAWARLAGGPWDTQYF. In DNA form, the CDR3 reads TGTGCCTGGGCGAGACTAGCGGGAGGGCCATGGGATACGCAGTATTTT. Complete variable domain (other parts from reference TRBV30 and TRBJ2-3): SQTIHQWPATLVQPVGSPLSLECTVEGTSNPNLYWYRQAAGRGLQLLFYSVGIGQISSEVPQNLSASRPQDRQFILSSKKLLLSDSGFYLCAWARLAGGPWDTQYFGPGTRLTVL.

The chain carries TRBV24-1 and TRBJ2-2, with D perhaps being TRBD1 or TRBD2 (5 bases each). V shed 9 bases and J shed 4 bases, with 14 bases lying between them. This CDR3 is built from 14 residues. The V gene's germline CDR1 is KGHDR and CDR2 SFDVKD. The CDR3 sequence: CATGASGGTGELFF. The CDR3 DNA reads TGTGCCACCGGTGCTAGTGGGGGCACCGGGGAGCTGTTTTTT.

The J gene is TRBJ2-1, the V gene TRBV30; D remains unclear. V lost 3 bases and J lost 8, with 11 bases in between. This CDR3 spans 12 amino acids. The germline V gene has CDR1 GTSNPN and CDR2 SVGIG (reference sequence). The CDR3 DNA reads TGTGCCTGGAGCGGAACTACCTATGAGCAGTTCTTC. Translation gives CAWSGTTYEQFF.

CDR3 DNA sequence: TGCAGTGCTAGGGACAGGGGGTTTGAAGCTTTCTTT. Encoded protein: CSARDRGFEAFF. The rearrangement links TRBV20-1 to TRBJ1-1, with TRBD1 matching over 10 bases. V gave up 3 bases and J gave up 7 bases; unmatched junction bases: 2. The CDR3 sequence is 12 residues long. The germline CDR1 and CDR2 sequences are DFQATT and SNEGSKA (reference sequence).

The chain employs TRBV5-6 and TRBJ1-2; D uncertain. In germline, CDR1 is SGHDT, CDR2 YYEEEE. V gave up 1 base and J gave up 8 bases, with 15 bases separating them. The length of the CDR3 is 14 residues. CDR3 in DNA: TGTGCCAGCAGCTTGATCGGCTTACTAGAAGGCTACACCTTC. This translates into CASSLIGLLEGYTF.

This clonotype was observed once. The CDR3 spells CSASGPRLIEQYF. CDR3 in DNA: TGCAGTGCTTCCGGGCCCCGGCTCATCGAGCAGTACTTC. This chain connects TRBV20-1 to TRBJ2-7; D uncertain. V lost 5 bases to trimming and J lost 6 bases, with 17 bases between them. The CDR3 runs 13 residues. CDR1 is DFQATT, CDR2 SNEGSKA, per germline (reference sequence).